This is a list of T cell receptor beta chains from one sample in a study of blood T cell repertoires in COVID-19. TCRdb's copy holds only in-frame clones and misses some; the assay was immunoSEQ multiplex PCR. The sample records about 270,000 clones, more than 80% being singletons. The sequenced sample consisted of PBMCs or T cells enriched from blood (not recorded which). All receptors derive from a woman in her thirties with acute COVID-19. The CDR3 runs from the conserved cysteine through the conserved F or W. The D gene is left open where the match is weak. Some rows mark clone size as missing; the rest say once, few, many or name a class of expanded clone.

v_call,d_call,clone_size,j_call,cdr3_aa,cdr3_nt
TRBV18,NA,NA,TRBJ2-7,CASSPPTPREQYF,TGTGCCAGCTCACCCCCGACACCCCGCGAGCAGTACTTC
TRBV5-1,NA,NA,TRBJ1-6,CASSLDPTDSPLHF,TGCGCCAGCAGCTTGGACCCTACAGATTCACCCCTCCACTTT
TRBV2,NA,NA,TRBJ2-4,CASRGTLAKNIQYF,TGTGCCAGCAGGGGGACATTAGCCAAAAACATTCAGTACTTC
TRBV6-5,TRBD2,NA,TRBJ2-1,CASSVAGAGEEQFF,TGTGCCAGCAGCGTAGCGGGAGCTGGCGAGGAGCAGTTCTTC
TRBV28,NA,NA,TRBJ1-5,CASSSYWTDNSNQPQHF,TGTGCCAGCAGTTCGTATTGGACAGACAATAGCAATCAGCCCCAGCATTTT
TRBV15,TRBD1,NA,TRBJ2-7,CATSRDLGTGLIEQYF,TGTGCCACCAGCAGAGATTTAGGGACAGGGCTAATCGAGCAGTACTTC
TRBV18,NA,NA,TRBJ2-2,CASSPQGYTGELFF,TGTGCCAGCTCACCACAGGGGTATACCGGGGAGCTGTTTTTT
TRBV6-4,NA,few,TRBJ2-6,CASSDSTSGANVLTF,TGTGCCAGCAGTGACTCGACATCTGGGGCCAACGTCCTGACTTTC
TRBV2,TRBD2,NA,TRBJ2-2,CASSEMTSYGELFF,TGTGCCAGCAGTGAAATGACTAGCTACGGGGAGCTGTTTTTT
TRBV2,TRBD2,few,TRBJ2-1,CASGPSGTNEQFF,TGTGCCAGCGGGCCTAGCGGGACCAATGAGCAGTTCTTC
TRBV3-1/TRBV3-2,NA,NA,TRBJ2-3,CASSGGLQYF,TGTGCCAGCAGCGGGGGACTCCAGTATTTT
TRBV28,TRBD1,NA,TRBJ1-1,CASRSGGYTEAFF,TGTGCCAGCAGGTCAGGGGGCTACACTGAAGCTTTCTTT
TRBV23-1,TRBD1,NA,TRBJ2-5,CASGQGDASQETQYF,TGCGCCAGCGGCCAGGGGGATGCCTCCCAAGAGACCCAGTACTTC
TRBV3-1/TRBV3-2,NA,NA,TRBJ2-5,CASSQNEGETQYF,TGTGCCAGCAGCCAGAACGAGGGAGAGACCCAGTACTTC
TRBV27,NA,NA,TRBJ2-1,CASSFSGSSYNEQFF,TGTGCCAGCAGCTTTAGCGGATCCTCCTACAATGAGCAGTTCTTC
TRBV11-2,NA,NA,TRBJ2-7,CASSSQAQQGPSYEQYF,TGTGCCAGCAGCTCCCAAGCACAGCAGGGCCCCTCCTACGAGCAGTACTTC
TRBV24-1,TRBD1,NA,TRBJ2-3,CATSVQDRGTDTQYF,TGTGCCACCAGTGTCCAGGACAGGGGCACAGATACGCAGTATTTT
TRBV27,TRBD1,NA,TRBJ1-5,CASGGQGVNQPQHF,TGTGCCAGCGGGGGACAGGGTGTCAATCAGCCCCAGCATTTT
TRBV27,TRBD1,NA,TRBJ1-2,CASSRIPDRDYGYTF,TGTGCCAGCAGCCGAATTCCGGACAGGGATTATGGCTACACCTTC
TRBV6-5,TRBD1,NA,TRBJ2-1,CASSYQGTGAEQFF,TGTGCCAGCAGTTACCAGGGGACAGGGGCTGAGCAGTTCTTC
TRBV4-2,NA,NA,TRBJ1-1,CASSQDLRGYTEAFF,TGTGCCAGCAGCCAAGATCTCCGGGGATACACTGAAGCTTTCTTT
TRBV20-1,TRBD1,NA,TRBJ2-7,CSASSGTGAYEQYF,TGCAGTGCTAGTTCCGGGACAGGGGCCTACGAGCAGTACTTC
TRBV28,TRBD2,NA,TRBJ2-4,CASSLRIAGLQKNIQYF,TGTGCCAGCAGTTTACGAATAGCGGGACTGCAGAAAAACATTCAGTACTTC
TRBV5-5,NA,once,TRBJ1-4,CASNRQSNEKLFF,TGTGCCAGCAACCGACAGAGTAATGAAAAACTGTTTTTT
TRBV5-1,TRBD2,NA,TRBJ2-5,CASSFRREGVETQYF,TGCGCCAGCAGCTTTCGGCGGGAGGGTGTAGAGACCCAGTACTTC
TRBV5-1,NA,NA,TRBJ2-2,CASSFVEGGELFF,TGCGCCAGCAGCTTCGTCGAGGGCGGGGAGCTGTTTTTT
TRBV2,NA,NA,TRBJ2-7,CASSEAVGKPQGDRDEQYF,TGTGCCAGCAGTGAAGCAGTTGGAAAGCCCCAGGGTGACCGTGACGAGCAGTACTTC
TRBV28,NA,many,TRBJ2-3,CASRVTSTDTQYF,TGTGCCAGCAGGGTGACTAGCACAGATACGCAGTATTTT
TRBV28,NA,once,TRBJ1-5,CASSPPREWLNNQPQHF,TGTGCCAGCAGTCCGCCGAGGGAATGGCTGAACAATCAGCCCCAGCATTTT
TRBV12-2,NA,NA,TRBJ2-5,CASRLRRIGETQYF,TGTGCAAGTCGCTTAAGGAGAATAGGTGAGACCCAGTACTTC
TRBV10-3,TRBD1,once,TRBJ2-1,CAIQKPGRQGSVQNEQFF,TGTGCCATACAAAAACCCGGCCGACAGGGTTCGGTACAAAATGAGCAGTTCTTC
TRBV2,TRBD2,NA,TRBJ2-7,CASSEEVGGHYEQYF,TGTGCCAGCAGTGAAGAGGTGGGAGGGCATTACGAGCAGTACTTC
TRBV5-1,NA,NA,TRBJ2-5,CASSLVLYRTEAQETQYF,TGCGCCAGCAGCTTGGTTTTATATAGGACAGAGGCCCAAGAGACCCAGTACTTC
TRBV25-1,TRBD2,NA,TRBJ2-1,CASSSVTSGSYNEQFF,TGTGCCAGCAGTTCGGTTACTAGCGGGTCCTACAATGAGCAGTTCTTC
TRBV29-1,TRBD2,NA,TRBJ2-2,CSVVGRLAGVGELFF,TGCAGCGTTGTGGGTAGACTAGCGGGAGTCGGGGAGCTGTTTTTT
TRBV28,NA,NA,TRBJ2-1,CASSPPRVNEQFF,TGTGCCAGCAGTCCCCCGCGAGTTAATGAGCAGTTCTTC
TRBV6-5,NA,NA,TRBJ1-4,CASRKRGGANEKLFF,TGTGCCAGCAGAAAACGGGGGGGGGCTAATGAAAAACTGTTTTTT
TRBV4-1,NA,NA,TRBJ2-2,CASSQGSGTGELFF,TGCGCCAGCAGCCAAGGATCAGGGACCGGGGAGCTGTTTTTT
TRBV9,NA,NA,TRBJ2-2,CASSVEGGTANTGELFF,TGTGCCAGCAGCGTAGAGGGCGGGACTGCAAACACCGGGGAGCTGTTTTTT
TRBV29-1,TRBD1,NA,TRBJ2-3,CSASGGGQGATDTQYF,TGCAGCGCCTCTGGAGGGGGACAGGGGGCAACAGATACGCAGTATTTT
TRBV7-9,NA,NA,TRBJ2-2,CASSFWQRAGYDELFF,TGTGCCAGCAGCTTTTGGCAGAGGGCGGGGTACGACGAGCTGTTTTTT
TRBV27,TRBD1,NA,TRBJ2-3,CASSLPDRADTQYF,TGTGCCAGCAGTTTACCCGACAGGGCAGATACGCAGTATTTT
TRBV10-3,TRBD1,NA,TRBJ1-2,CAISEFTGGYGYTF,TGTGCCATCAGTGAGTTCACAGGGGGCTATGGCTACACCTTC
TRBV5-1,TRBD2,NA,TRBJ2-3,CASNPLAGGADTQYF,TGCGCCAGCAACCCACTAGCGGGAGGAGCAGATACGCAGTATTTT
TRBV3-1/TRBV3-2,TRBD2,NA,TRBJ2-1,CASSQESMFLAGVYEQFF,TGTGCCAGCAGCCAAGAAAGTATGTTTCTAGCGGGAGTCTATGAGCAGTTCTTC
TRBV19,TRBD1,NA,TRBJ2-7,CASSILGTGSYEQYF,TGTGCCAGTTCCATCTTGGGGACAGGGTCCTACGAGCAGTACTTC
TRBV4-3,NA,NA,TRBJ2-2,CASSQEFRVGTGELFF,TGCGCCAGCAGCCAAGAGTTCCGGGTTGGAACCGGGGAGCTGTTTTTT
TRBV4-2,NA,NA,TRBJ2-1,CASSQDPFPYGGSYNEQFF,TGTGCCAGCAGCCAAGACCCCTTCCCTTACGGGGGATCCTACAATGAGCAGTTCTTC
TRBV3-1/TRBV3-2,TRBD2,NA,TRBJ2-1,CASSQVWRETANEQFF,TGTGCCAGCAGCCAAGTTTGGCGGGAGACTGCGAATGAGCAGTTCTTC
TRBV11-2,NA,NA,TRBJ2-7,CASSFAGLEQYF,TGTGCCAGCAGCTTTGCGGGTCTCGAGCAGTACTTC
TRBV12-3/TRBV12-4,NA,NA,TRBJ1-6,CASSLRVSSPLHF,TGTGCCAGCAGTTTGCGGGTCAGTTCACCCCTCCACTTT